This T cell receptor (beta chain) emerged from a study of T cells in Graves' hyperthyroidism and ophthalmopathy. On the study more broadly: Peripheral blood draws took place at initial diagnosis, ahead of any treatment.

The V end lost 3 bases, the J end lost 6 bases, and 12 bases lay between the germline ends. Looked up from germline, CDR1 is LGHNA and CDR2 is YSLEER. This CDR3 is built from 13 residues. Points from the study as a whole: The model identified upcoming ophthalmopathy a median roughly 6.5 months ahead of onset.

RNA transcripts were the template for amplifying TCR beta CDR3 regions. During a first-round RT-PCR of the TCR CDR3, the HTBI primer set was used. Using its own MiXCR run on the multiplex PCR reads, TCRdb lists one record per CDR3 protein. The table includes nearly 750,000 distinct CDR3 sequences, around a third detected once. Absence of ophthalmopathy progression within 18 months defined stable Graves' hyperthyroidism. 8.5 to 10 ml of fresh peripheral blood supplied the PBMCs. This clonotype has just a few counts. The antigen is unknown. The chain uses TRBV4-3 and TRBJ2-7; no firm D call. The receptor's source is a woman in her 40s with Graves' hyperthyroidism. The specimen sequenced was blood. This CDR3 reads CASSQTGASEQYF. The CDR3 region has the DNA TGCGCCAGCAGCCAGACGGGCGCCAGCGAGCAGTACTTC.